This T cell receptor (beta chain) was identified in a study of T cells after yellow fever vaccination. Study information: Libraries from low-cell-number fractions were prepared with the SMART-Seq v4 Ultra Low Input RNA kit.

TCRdb processed the 5' RACE reads anew with MiXCR; each CDR3 protein has one entry. The sample contains 250,000 to 400,000 distinct CDR3 sequences, 3.5% to 4.5% of which appear only once. Study results and limitations: Highly abundant clonotypes carried over from the bulk population could end up in FACS-sorted repertoires as contaminants. Booster samples showed a return of most primary-vaccination clones (under 98% CD4, approximately 90% CD8).

On this clonotype: Antigen: not known.

V lost 6 bases to trimming and J lost 6 bases, with 11 bases between them. Germline CDR1 reads MDHEN; CDR2 reads SYDVKM. The CDR3 loop spans 12 amino acids. The gene calls are TRBV28 and TRBJ1-1; D call uncertain. This clonotype was sampled from a man aged 18 to 29 who received the YFV17D yellow fever vaccine. The source material was PBMCs, sampled 15 days after the yellow fever booster vaccination. The CDR3 reads CASRTRLSEAFF. CDR3 nucleotides: TGTGCCAGCAGAACTCGACTTTCTGAAGCTTTCTTT. Combining the CDR3 with reference TRBV28 and TRBJ1-1 gives the whole variable domain DVKVTQSSRYLVKRTGEKVFLECVQDMDHENMFWYRQDPGLGLRLIYFSYDVKMKEKGDIPEGYSVSREKKERFSLILESASTNQTSMYLCASRTRLSEAFFGQGTRLTVV.